This T cell receptor beta chain was captured in a study of OX40 agonist ivuxolimab in advanced cancers. Using immunoSEQ multiplex PCR, the repertoire was profiled, and TCRdb retains in-frame clones only, with some absent. The sample consists of 20,000 to 30,000 clones, around nine tenths of them appearing once. Trimming stripped 6 bases from V and 0 bases from J, with 16 bases between. Germline CDR1 SGDLS, CDR2 YYNGEE. This CDR3 has 15 residues. This clone was seen a few times. This sequence originates from an adult with an advanced solid tumor such as melanoma, head and neck, liver or kidney cancer. The source material was CD4+ or CD8+ T cells sorted from blood, sampled in a trial of the OX40 agonist ivuxolimab. The chain couples TRBV9 to TRBJ2-7; D perhaps matches TRBD1 (7 bases). Here the CDR3 reads CASTPGGGSSYEQYF. CDR3 nucleotides: TGTGCCAGCACCCCAGGGGGAGGCAGCTCCTACGAGCAGTACTTC.